Each of the 13 T cell receptor beta chains below was sequenced from the same sample in a study of cytomegalovirus exposure and HLA in healthy donors. Vbeta (60) and Jbeta (13) primers were used in the PCR. Method: immunoSEQ multiplex PCR; TCRdb's copy keeps in-frame clones and lacks some. Of 150,000 or so clones listed, approximately 79% are singletons. The sample comprised PBMCs. The receptors originated from a middle-aged woman in good health and CMV-seropositive.

The chain combines TRBV6-6 with TRBJ1-2; no firm D call. Trimming removed 9 bases from V and 7 bases from J, with 12 bases in between. The CDR3 length is 11 residues. Per the germline V gene, CDR1 is MNHNY and CDR2 is SVGAGI (reference sequence). CDR3 DNA: TGTGCCAGTCTGAGGGATTCTGGCTACACCTTC. As protein: CASLRDSGYTF.

V usage is TRBV15 and J usage is TRBJ1-2, with D maybe TRBD1 (6 bases). The CDR3 loop spans 16 amino acids. The ends were cut back, 0 bases at V and 8 bases at J, with 19 bases in the middle. Germline V gives CDR1 LNHNV, CDR2 YYDKDF (reference sequence). CDR3 nucleotides: TGTGCCACCAGCAGAGAATCCGGGGGGGCGGCCGGGGGCTACACCTTC. It is translated as CATSRESGGAAGGYTF.

This clone is a singleton in its sample. The chain couples TRBV19 to TRBJ1-2, with D tentatively TRBD1 (6 bases). V gave up 1 base and J gave up 1 base, with 10 bases separating them. This CDR3 has 15 amino acids. Per germline, CDR1 LNHDA and CDR2 SQIVND (reference sequence). The CDR3 is CASSIAAGVNYGYTF. CDR3 coding DNA: TGTGCCAGTAGTATAGCGGCAGGGGTTAACTATGGCTACACCTTC.

The chain combines TRBV27 with TRBJ2-1, with no clear D. The germline V gene has CDR1 MNHEY and CDR2 SMNVEV (reference sequence). Trimming pared 3 bases from V and 2 bases from J, leaving 8 bases between. This CDR3 is built from 14 residues. The CDR3 coding sequence is TGTGCCAGCAGTTTGGGCTTTCCCTACAATGAGCAGTTCTTC. Protein: CASSLGFPYNEQFF.

The table lists this clone with a few counts. The chain uses TRBV4-1 and TRBJ2-3, with TRBD2 identical over 10 bases. J gave up 8 bases and V 1 base, and 15 bases lay outside the gene matches. Per the germline V gene, CDR1 is MGHRA and CDR2 is YSYEKL. The CDR3 spans 18 residues. CDR3 nucleotides: TGCGCCAGCAGCCAAGGGAGGGGCGGGGCTAGCGGGGGACCTACGCAGTATTTT. Amino acid sequence: CASSQGRGGASGGPTQYF.

The table lists this clone with a few counts. This rearrangement joins TRBV29-1 to TRBJ1-2; no reliable D call. The length of the CDR3 is 13 residues. Germline assignment: CDR1 SQVTM and CDR2 ANQGSEA. With 2 bases removed from V and 7 bases from J, the gap between germline ends came to 14 bases. CDR3 nucleotide sequence: TGCAGCGTTGAATGGTACCTCGGCGGTGGCTACACCTTC. The encoded protein is CSVEWYLGGGYTF.

The chain employs TRBV6-1 and TRBJ1-6, with D possibly TRBD1 on 5 matching bases. V gave up 3 bases and J gave up 4 bases, with 7 bases separating them. Looked up from germline, CDR1 is MNHNS and CDR2 is SASEGT. The CDR3 is made up of 14 amino acids. CDR3 sequence: CASSDQGYNSPLHF. The CDR3 nucleotides read TGTGCCAGCAGTGATCAGGGTTATAATTCACCCCTCCACTTT.

This clone was found once. This chain links TRBV2 with TRBJ2-1; 10 bases map to TRBD2. The CDR3 length is 16 residues. Trimming removed 4 bases from V and 1 base from J; junction bases left unmatched: 4. CDR1 and CDR2 from the germline V gene are SNHLY and FYNNEI. CDR3 in amino acids: CASSGTSGASYNEQFF. The CDR3 DNA is TGTGCCAGCAGTGGTACTAGCGGGGCTTCCTACAATGAGCAGTTCTTC. The full variable domain, rest sourced from reference TRBV2 and TRBJ2-1, is EPEVTQTPSHQVTQMGQEVILRCVPISNHLYFYWYRQILGQKVEFLVSFYNNEISEKSEIFDDQFSVERPDGSNFTLKIRSTKLEDSAMYFCASSGTSGASYNEQFFGPGTRLTVL.

The chain uses TRBV9 and TRBJ1-3; maybe TRBD1 (5 bases). The CDR3 is 14 residues long. Germline V gene sequence: CDR1 SGDLS, CDR2 YYNGEE. Trimming took 3 bases from V and 1 from J, leaving 8 bases between them. CDR3 loop: CASSADRSGNTIYF. CDR3 coding DNA: TGTGCCAGCAGCGCCGACAGATCTGGAAACACCATATATTTT.

The chain carries TRBV18 and TRBJ2-2, with 11 bases fitting TRBD1. J gave up 5 bases and V 1 base, and 3 bases lay outside the gene matches. Germline V CDR1 and CDR2: KGHSH, LQKENI. The CDR3 has 16 residues. CDR3 sequence (DNA): TGTGCCAGCTCACCACGCGGGACAGGGGGAACCGGGGAGCTGTTTTTT. Its translation: CASSPRGTGGTGELFF.

This chain links TRBV6-1 with TRBJ2-3; D not certain. V was pared by 3 bases and J by 11 bases, with 9 bases between. Germline CDR1 is MNHNS and CDR2 is SASEGT. This CDR3 comprises 11 residues. CDR3 region: CASSETLGQYF. CDR3 bases: TGTGCCAGCAGTGAGACTTTGGGGCAGTATTTT.

The chain links TRBV7-9 to TRBJ1-1, with a possible D match to TRBD1 (6 bases). Trimming took off 5 bases at V and 1 base at J, with 17 bases between the two ends. Germline loops: CDR1 SEHNR, CDR2 FQNEAQ (reference sequence). The CDR3 totals 16 residues. CDR3 sequence reads: CASSPLPTGTNTEAFF. The CDR3, as DNA: TGTGCCAGCAGCCCTCTGCCGACAGGTACGAACACTGAAGCTTTCTTT.

This clone has just a few counts. This chain links TRBV7-6 with TRBJ1-2; 7 nucleotides agree with TRBD1. The CDR3 length is 12 residues. Germline-derived CDR1 and CDR2 are SGHVS and FNYEAQ. With 5 bases clipped from V and 14 bases from J, the junction kept 11 bases outside the gene matches. The CDR3 loop is CASSAGGSSFTF. CDR3 nucleotides: TGTGCCAGCAGCGCAGGGGGGTCCAGTTTTACCTTC.